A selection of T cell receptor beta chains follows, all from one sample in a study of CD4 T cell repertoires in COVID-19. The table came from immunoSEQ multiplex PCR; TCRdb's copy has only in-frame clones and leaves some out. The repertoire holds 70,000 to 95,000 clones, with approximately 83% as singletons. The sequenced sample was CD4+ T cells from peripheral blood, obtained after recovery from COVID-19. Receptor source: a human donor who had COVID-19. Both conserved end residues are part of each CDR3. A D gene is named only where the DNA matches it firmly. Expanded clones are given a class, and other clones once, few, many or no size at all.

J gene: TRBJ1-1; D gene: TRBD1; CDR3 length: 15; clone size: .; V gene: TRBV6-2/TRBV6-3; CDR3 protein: CASSHLGQGGTEAFF
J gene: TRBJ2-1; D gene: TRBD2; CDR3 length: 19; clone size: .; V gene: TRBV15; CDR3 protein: CATSRDKLAGGYGQNEQFF
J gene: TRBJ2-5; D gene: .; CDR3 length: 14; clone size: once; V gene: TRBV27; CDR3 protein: CASRAGRATETQYF
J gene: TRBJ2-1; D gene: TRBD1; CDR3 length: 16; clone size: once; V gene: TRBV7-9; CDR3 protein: CASSPGQATTGDEQFF
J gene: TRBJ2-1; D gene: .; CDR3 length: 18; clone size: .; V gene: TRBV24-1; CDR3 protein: CATSDLRSAGGPYNEQFF
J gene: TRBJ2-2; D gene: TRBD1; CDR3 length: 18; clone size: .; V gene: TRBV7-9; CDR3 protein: CATMPGQGSELNTGELFF
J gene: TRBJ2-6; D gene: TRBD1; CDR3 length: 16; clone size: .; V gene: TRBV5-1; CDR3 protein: CASSLTGARGANVLTF
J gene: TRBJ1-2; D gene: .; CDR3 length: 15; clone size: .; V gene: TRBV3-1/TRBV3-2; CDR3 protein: CASSQDRTEASVLTF
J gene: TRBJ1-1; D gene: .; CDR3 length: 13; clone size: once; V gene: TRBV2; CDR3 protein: CASLGTMNTEAFF
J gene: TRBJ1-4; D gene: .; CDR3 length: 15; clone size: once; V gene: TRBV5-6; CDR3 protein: CASSSALRAEEKLFF
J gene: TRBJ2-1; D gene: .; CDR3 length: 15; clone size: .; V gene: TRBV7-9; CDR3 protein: CASSSRGLEGDEQFF
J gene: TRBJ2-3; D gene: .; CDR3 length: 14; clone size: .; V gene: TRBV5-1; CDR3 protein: CASSLAAGSDTQYF
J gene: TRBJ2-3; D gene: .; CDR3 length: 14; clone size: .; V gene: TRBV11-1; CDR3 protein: CASSLGRQTDTQYF
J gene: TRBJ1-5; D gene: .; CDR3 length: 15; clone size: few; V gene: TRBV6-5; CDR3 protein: CASSRGGLMDQPQHF
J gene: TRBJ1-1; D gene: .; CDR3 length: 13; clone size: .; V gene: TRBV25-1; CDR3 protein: CASTQGSGTEAFF
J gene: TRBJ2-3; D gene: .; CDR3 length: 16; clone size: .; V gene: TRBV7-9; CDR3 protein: CASNLEQAGLTDTQYF
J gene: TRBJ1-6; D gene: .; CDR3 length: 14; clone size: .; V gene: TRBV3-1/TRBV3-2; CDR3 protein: CASTAASYNSPLHF
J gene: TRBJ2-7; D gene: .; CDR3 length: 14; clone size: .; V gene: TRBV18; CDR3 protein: CASSPQGSALEQYF
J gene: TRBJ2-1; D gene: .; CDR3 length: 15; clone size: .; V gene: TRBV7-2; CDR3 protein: CASSSRGGGYNEQFF
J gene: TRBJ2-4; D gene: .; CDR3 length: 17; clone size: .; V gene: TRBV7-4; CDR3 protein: CASSLSPETDQKNIQYF
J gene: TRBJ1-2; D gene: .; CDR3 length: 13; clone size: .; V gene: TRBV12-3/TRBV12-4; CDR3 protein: CASSPRGNYGYTF
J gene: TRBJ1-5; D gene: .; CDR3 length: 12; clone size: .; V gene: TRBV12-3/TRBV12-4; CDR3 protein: CASSSKSRPQHF
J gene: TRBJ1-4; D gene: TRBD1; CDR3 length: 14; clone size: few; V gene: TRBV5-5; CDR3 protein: CASSRTGGDEKLFF
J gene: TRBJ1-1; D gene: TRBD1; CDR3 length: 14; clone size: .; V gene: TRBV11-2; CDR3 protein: CASSSRTGDTEAFF
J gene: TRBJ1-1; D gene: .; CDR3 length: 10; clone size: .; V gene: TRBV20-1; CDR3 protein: CSAPDTEAFF
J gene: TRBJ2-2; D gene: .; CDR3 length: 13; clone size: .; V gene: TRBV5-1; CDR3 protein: CASSLQGGGELFF
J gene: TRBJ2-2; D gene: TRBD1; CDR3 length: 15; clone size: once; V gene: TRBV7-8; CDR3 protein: CASSFSGTGTGELFF
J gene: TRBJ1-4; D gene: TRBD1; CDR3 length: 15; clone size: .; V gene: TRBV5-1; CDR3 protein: CASRPTGVLEEKLFF
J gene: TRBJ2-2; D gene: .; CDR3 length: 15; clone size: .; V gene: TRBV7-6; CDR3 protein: CASSKRDSHTGELFF
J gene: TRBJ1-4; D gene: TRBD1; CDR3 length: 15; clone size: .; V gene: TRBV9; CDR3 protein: CASSARQGTNEKLFF
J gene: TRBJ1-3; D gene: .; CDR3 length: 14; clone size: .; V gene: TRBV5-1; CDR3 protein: CASSAQGTGNTIYF
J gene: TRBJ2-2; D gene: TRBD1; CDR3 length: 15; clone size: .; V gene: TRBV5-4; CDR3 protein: CASSTGTGYTGELFF
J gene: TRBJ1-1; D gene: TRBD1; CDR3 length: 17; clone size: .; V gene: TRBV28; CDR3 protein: CASSSNPGGGMNTEAFF
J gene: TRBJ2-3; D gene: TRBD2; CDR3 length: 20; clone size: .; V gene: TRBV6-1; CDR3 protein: CASSEAISGRKIGGTDTQYF
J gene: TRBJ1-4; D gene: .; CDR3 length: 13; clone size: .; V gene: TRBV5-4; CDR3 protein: CASSLAGNEKLFF
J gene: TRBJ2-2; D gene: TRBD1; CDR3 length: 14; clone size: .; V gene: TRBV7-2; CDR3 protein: CASSLGQGIGELFF
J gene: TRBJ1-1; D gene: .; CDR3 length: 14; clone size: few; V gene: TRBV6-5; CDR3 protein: CASNPAARVTEAFF
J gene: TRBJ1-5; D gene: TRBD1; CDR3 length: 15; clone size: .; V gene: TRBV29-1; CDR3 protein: CSVATGFLGNQPQHF
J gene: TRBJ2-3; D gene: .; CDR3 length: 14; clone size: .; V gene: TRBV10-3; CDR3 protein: CAIRESGSTDTQYF
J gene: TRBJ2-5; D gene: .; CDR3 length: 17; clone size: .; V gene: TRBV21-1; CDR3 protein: CATLRPPYRDSQETQYF
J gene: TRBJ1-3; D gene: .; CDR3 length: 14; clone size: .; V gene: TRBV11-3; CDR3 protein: CASSPVGSGNTIYF
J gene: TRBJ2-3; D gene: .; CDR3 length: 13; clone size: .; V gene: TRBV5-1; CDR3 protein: CASSDGGTDTQYF
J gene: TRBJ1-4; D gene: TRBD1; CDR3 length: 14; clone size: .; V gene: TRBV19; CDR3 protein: CASNRGQGNEKLFF
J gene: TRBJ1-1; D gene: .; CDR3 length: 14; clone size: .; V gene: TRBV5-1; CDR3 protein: CASSLQAENTEAFF
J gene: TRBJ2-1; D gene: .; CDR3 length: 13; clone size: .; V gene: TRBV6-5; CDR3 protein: CASNNGAGREQFF
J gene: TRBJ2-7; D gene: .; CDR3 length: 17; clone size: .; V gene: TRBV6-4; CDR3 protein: CASSDCDRTLPSYEQYF
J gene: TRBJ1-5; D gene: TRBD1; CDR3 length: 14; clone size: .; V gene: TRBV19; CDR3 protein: CASSTDRGNQPQHF
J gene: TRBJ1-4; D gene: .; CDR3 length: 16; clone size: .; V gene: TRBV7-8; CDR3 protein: CASSLSVGASNEKLFF
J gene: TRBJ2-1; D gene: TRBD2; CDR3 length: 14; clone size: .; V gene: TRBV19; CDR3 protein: CASKFREGAVEQFF
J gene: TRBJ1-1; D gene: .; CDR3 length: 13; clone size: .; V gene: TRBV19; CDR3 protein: CASSILGETEAFF
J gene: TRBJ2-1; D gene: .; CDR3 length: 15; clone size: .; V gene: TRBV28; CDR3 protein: CASSLPIKNGGLQFF